These T cell receptor beta chains were read from a single sample in a study of neurological immune-mediated disorders. TCRdb independently ran MiXCR on the 5' RACE reads; one entry per CDR3 protein. The data hold fewer than 85,000 distinct CDR3 sequences, with under 20% observed a single time. The source material was PBMCs. These receptor sequences come from a woman aged 40 to 50 in good health. Each CDR3 is given with its conserved first and last residue. The D gene is left open where the match is weak. Rows give clone size only sometimes, using once, few, many, or a class for an expanded clone.

J: TRBJ1-1; D: -; size: many; V: TRBV5-6; DNA: TGTGCCAGCAGCTTGTTTAGAGAAGGGAACACTGAAGCTTTCTTT; CDR3: CASSLFREGNTEAFF
J: TRBJ2-7; D: TRBD1; size: many; V: TRBV5-1; DNA: TGCGCCAGCAGTGCCGCCGGGACAGATAGCGAGCAGTACTTC; CDR3: CASSAAGTDSEQYF
J: TRBJ1-1; D: TRBD1; size: many; V: TRBV7-2; DNA: TGTGCCAGCAGCGTAACAGGGGGCGAAGGGACTGAAGCTTTCTTT; CDR3: CASSVTGGEGTEAFF
J: TRBJ1-2; D: TRBD1; size: many; V: TRBV7-2; DNA: TGTGCCAGCAGGAACAGGGGGCCAAACTATGGCTACACCTTC; CDR3: CASRNRGPNYGYTF
J: TRBJ2-7; D: -; size: many; V: TRBV4-3; DNA: TGCGCCAGCAGCCAAGTAAGAGGTGGAGGCTACGAGCAGTACTTC; CDR3: CASSQVRGGGYEQYF
J: TRBJ2-5; D: -; size: medium-sized; V: TRBV12-3/TRBV12-4; DNA: TGTGCCAGCAGGGCCCTAGGGGGGCCAGTAGAGACCCAGTACTTC; CDR3: CASRALGGPVETQYF
J: TRBJ1-1; D: -; size: -; V: TRBV3-1; DNA: TGTGCCAGCAAACTCCAGCGGACAGCAGAAGCTTTCTTT; CDR3: CASKLQRTAEAFF
J: TRBJ2-2; D: -; size: many; V: TRBV5-1; DNA: TGCGCCAGCAGCGTTTTCACCGGGGAGCTGTTTTTT; CDR3: CASSVFTGELFF
J: TRBJ2-3; D: TRBD2; size: many; V: TRBV5-6; DNA: TGTGCCAGCAGCTTGGCGGGGGGGCCAGGCACAGATACGCAGTATTTT; CDR3: CASSLAGGPGTDTQYF
J: TRBJ1-1; D: -; size: many; V: TRBV20-1; DNA: TGCAGTGCTAGAGGACAGATAGACACTGAAGCTTTCTTT; CDR3: CSARGQIDTEAFF
J: TRBJ2-7; D: TRBD2; size: many; V: TRBV6-5; DNA: TGTGCCAGCAGTCGACTAGCGGGGGGATCAAGCTCCTACGAGCAGTACTTC; CDR3: CASSRLAGGSSSYEQYF
J: TRBJ2-5; D: -; size: few; V: TRBV7-2; DNA: TGTGCCAGCAGCTTGTTCGGTGGGGCAGAGACCCAGTACTTC; CDR3: CASSLFGGAETQYF
J: TRBJ1-5; D: -; size: -; V: TRBV2; DNA: TGTGCCAGCAGTGAAGCACGGGTGAATCAGCCCCAGCATTTT; CDR3: CASSEARVNQPQHF
J: TRBJ2-5; D: -; size: -; V: TRBV27; DNA: TGTGCCAGCAGTCTCTCTGGGAGCGGGTTGGGTCAAGAGACCCAGTACTTC; CDR3: CASSLSGSGLGQETQYF
J: TRBJ2-2; D: TRBD1; size: many; V: TRBV7-2; DNA: TGTGCCAGCAGCCCATCCCCGGACAGGGGAGGGGGGGAGCTGTTTTTT; CDR3: CASSPSPDRGGGELFF
J: TRBJ2-1; D: -; size: many; V: TRBV20-1; DNA: TGCAGTGCTGGGTCCCCACAGGGAAAGCAGTTCTTC; CDR3: CSAGSPQGKQFF
J: TRBJ1-5; D: TRBD1; size: many; V: TRBV2; DNA: TGTGCCAGCAGTGAAGAGGGACAGGGGGCTGGACAGCCCCAGCATTTT; CDR3: CASSEEGQGAGQPQHF
J: TRBJ2-3; D: -; size: many; V: TRBV20-1; DNA: TGCAGTGCTAGACCCCCCGTCTCGGACGATACGCAGTATTTT; CDR3: CSARPPVSDDTQYF
J: TRBJ1-1; D: -; size: many; V: TRBV12-3/TRBV12-4; DNA: TGTGCCAGCAGCCAGGACAGCCACACTGAAGCTTTCTTT; CDR3: CASSQDSHTEAFF
J: TRBJ2-1; D: TRBD1; size: many; V: TRBV4-3; DNA: TGCGCCAGCAGCCAAGAGGGGACAGGGGGTTACAATGAGCAGTTCTTC; CDR3: CASSQEGTGGYNEQFF
J: TRBJ1-1; D: -; size: -; V: TRBV4-1; DNA: TGCGCCAGCAGCCAAATGGTTGCGGCGAGGACTGAAGCTTTCTTT; CDR3: CASSQMVAARTEAFF
J: TRBJ2-3; D: -; size: few; V: TRBV5-1; DNA: TGCGCCAGCAGCTTGGACGGGGAATACACAGATACGCAGTATTTT; CDR3: CASSLDGEYTDTQYF
J: TRBJ2-3; D: -; size: -; V: TRBV7-2; DNA: TGTGCCAGCAGCGGACCCTGGAAAGGGGAAGATACGCAGTATTTT; CDR3: CASSGPWKGEDTQYF
J: TRBJ2-4; D: TRBD2; size: many; V: TRBV28; DNA: TGTGCCAGCAGCCGTAGGGGACTAGCGGGGGCCTTAGCCAAAAACATTCAGTACTTC; CDR3: CASSRRGLAGALAKNIQYF
J: TRBJ1-6; D: -; size: many; V: TRBV27; DNA: TGTGCCAGCAGTTTATCGCATAATTCACCCCTCCACTTT; CDR3: CASSLSHNSPLHF
J: TRBJ1-1; D: -; size: -; V: TRBV19; DNA: TGTGCCAGCGAGAGGGGGGCTGAAGCTTTCTTT; CDR3: CASERGAEAFF
J: TRBJ2-1; D: -; size: few; V: TRBV28; DNA: TGTGCCAGCAGTTCAGAGTACAATGAGCAGTTCTTC; CDR3: CASSSEYNEQFF
J: TRBJ2-7; D: TRBD2; size: -; V: TRBV20-1; DNA: TGCAGTGCTAGCGCCGGGACTAGCGGGGACCTCTCCTACGAGCAGTACTTC; CDR3: CSASAGTSGDLSYEQYF
J: TRBJ1-6; D: TRBD1; size: -; V: TRBV20-1; DNA: TGCAGTGCTGCGCGAAAGGGGGCGCGGGGTAATTCACCCCTCCACTTT; CDR3: CSAARKGARGNSPLHF
J: TRBJ2-3; D: -; size: many; V: TRBV20-1; DNA: TGCAGTGCTGAGGAAGTCCCCGGGGTTCTTTTT; CDR3: CSAEEVPGVLF
J: TRBJ2-5; D: TRBD1; size: -; V: TRBV6-1; DNA: TGTGCCAGCAGTCTGAACCTCTGGACAGGGGGAGAGACCCAGTACTTC; CDR3: CASSLNLWTGGETQYF
J: TRBJ1-2; D: -; size: many; V: TRBV7-2; DNA: TGTGCCAGCAGCTTAAGTCGCGGATCTAACTATGGCTACACCTTC; CDR3: CASSLSRGSNYGYTF
J: TRBJ2-2; D: -; size: few; V: TRBV7-3; DNA: TGTGCCAGCAGCCCCCAAGACGGGGAGCTGTTTTTT; CDR3: CASSPQDGELFF
J: TRBJ2-7; D: -; size: many; V: TRBV6-2/TRBV6-3; DNA: TGTGCCAGCAGTTACGTCAGCTCCTACGAGCAGTACTTC; CDR3: CASSYVSSYEQYF
J: TRBJ2-1; D: -; size: -; V: TRBV7-3; DNA: TGTGCCAGCAGCTTAAACGGGGATGAGCAGTTCTTC; CDR3: CASSLNGDEQFF
J: TRBJ2-7; D: -; size: many; V: TRBV11-2; DNA: TGTGCCAGCAGCTTAGGTCACGACAGCTCCTACGAGCAGTACTTC; CDR3: CASSLGHDSSYEQYF
J: TRBJ2-2; D: -; size: -; V: TRBV10-1; DNA: TGCGCCAGCAGTACAGGTCCGAACACCGGGGAGCTGTTTTTT; CDR3: CASSTGPNTGELFF
J: TRBJ2-1; D: TRBD1; size: -; V: TRBV2; DNA: TGTGCCAGCAGTGGGGACAGGGATTACAATGAGCAGTTCTTC; CDR3: CASSGDRDYNEQFF
J: TRBJ2-5; D: -; size: -; V: TRBV12-3/TRBV12-4; DNA: TGTGCCAGCAGTCCTAACGTGGGGGGTCCGTCAGCCCAGTACTTC; CDR3: CASSPNVGGPSAQYF
J: TRBJ1-2; D: -; size: many; V: TRBV15; DNA: TGTGCCACCAGCAGAGATAAGGGGATCGGCAGGGGACGGCTCGGCTACACCTTC; CDR3: CATSRDKGIGRGRLGYTF
J: TRBJ1-2; D: -; size: many; V: TRBV7-2; DNA: TGTGCCAGCAGCTTAGCCGACCGGGAGACGGTTGGCTACACCTTC; CDR3: CASSLADRETVGYTF
J: TRBJ2-2; D: TRBD2; size: many; V: TRBV7-6; DNA: TGTGCCAGCAGCTTAGCACGAGCGGGGGCCCTAACCGGGGAGCTGTTTTTT; CDR3: CASSLARAGALTGELFF
J: TRBJ2-3; D: -; size: many; V: TRBV20-1; DNA: TGCAGTGCTGCTGCGGGCGGAAGTGGGACAGATACGCAGTATTTT; CDR3: CSAAAGGSGTDTQYF
J: TRBJ2-5; D: TRBD2; size: many; V: TRBV6-2/TRBV6-3; DNA: TGTGCCAGCAGTTGGACTAGCGGGGGGGCAGAGACCCAGTACTTC; CDR3: CASSWTSGGAETQYF
J: TRBJ2-7; D: -; size: many; V: TRBV18; DNA: TGTGCCAGCTCACCAGGAGGAAACCCCTACGAGCAGTACTTC; CDR3: CASSPGGNPYEQYF
J: TRBJ2-1; D: TRBD2; size: -; V: TRBV6-6; DNA: TGTGCCAGCAGTTACGGTAGCGGGAACGAGCAGTTCTTC; CDR3: CASSYGSGNEQFF
J: TRBJ2-5; D: TRBD1; size: many; V: TRBV5-1; DNA: TGCGCCAGCAGCTTGGACGGGACAGGGGAAGAGACCCAGTACTTC; CDR3: CASSLDGTGEETQYF
J: TRBJ1-2; D: -; size: few; V: TRBV20-1; DNA: TGCAGTGCTAGAGATGGGTCAGGGGCGGGTGGCTACACCTTC; CDR3: CSARDGSGAGGYTF
J: TRBJ2-5; D: TRBD1; size: -; V: TRBV7-9; DNA: TGTGCCAGCAGCCCGGGGACAGCTGGGGAGACCCAGTACTTC; CDR3: CASSPGTAGETQYF
J: TRBJ2-1; D: -; size: many; V: TRBV10-3; DNA: TGTGCCATCAGTGACCCGGGACACCTACAAAATGAGCAGTTCTTC; CDR3: CAISDPGHLQNEQFF
J: TRBJ2-3; D: -; size: many; V: TRBV12-3/TRBV12-4; DNA: TGTGCCAGCAGTTTCGGACTTGTAACTAGCACAGATACGCAGTATTTT; CDR3: CASSFGLVTSTDTQYF
J: TRBJ2-5; D: TRBD2; size: many; V: TRBV28; DNA: TGTGCCAGCAGACGGGAGGCCGAGACCCAGTACTTC; CDR3: CASRREAETQYF
J: TRBJ1-2; D: -; size: many; V: TRBV7-2; DNA: TGTGCCAGCAGCTTAGCGGGGGCCAGGGCGAGCTATGGCTACACCTTC; CDR3: CASSLAGARASYGYTF
J: TRBJ2-7; D: TRBD2; size: -; V: TRBV4-3; DNA: TGCGCCAGCAACCAAGATTCTAGCGGGGGTCTCGACGAGCAGTACTTC; CDR3: CASNQDSSGGLDEQYF
J: TRBJ2-6; D: -; size: many; V: TRBV2; DNA: TGTGCCAGCATCCAGAACTCTGGGGCCAACGTCCTGACTTTC; CDR3: CASIQNSGANVLTF
J: TRBJ2-7; D: -; size: -; V: TRBV2; DNA: TGTGCCAGCAGTGAAGACAGTATGTACGAGCAGTACTTC; CDR3: CASSEDSMYEQYF
J: TRBJ2-7; D: TRBD2; size: many; V: TRBV5-1; DNA: TGCGCCAGCAGCTCGCCGACTAGCGGGGACACCTACGAGCAGTACTTC; CDR3: CASSSPTSGDTYEQYF
J: TRBJ2-5; D: -; size: many; V: TRBV5-1; DNA: TGCGCCAGCCTTGAACCGGGACGAGAGACCCAGTACTTC; CDR3: CASLEPGRETQYF
J: TRBJ2-6; D: -; size: many; V: TRBV18; DNA: TGTGCCAGCTCCCCCCTTGCCGGCGGGGCCAACGTCCTGACTTTC; CDR3: CASSPLAGGANVLTF